The entry below describes one T cell receptor (beta chain). Its target is unknown. Possible read error: a much larger clone is one base away. The sample is drawn from a study of molecular identifiers for immune sequencing clone quantification. Whole-study results and caveats: Molecules of identical TCR sharing a barcode could underestimate highly expanded clone sizes.

CDR3 size: 14 residues. With 4 bases removed from V and 3 bases from J, the gap between germline ends came to 13 bases. Per germline, CDR1 SGHDN and CDR2 FVKESK. TCRdb re-called the PCR reads through MiXCR, storing one row per CDR3 protein. The table shows 490,000 or so distinct CDR3 sequences, with around 23% occurring only once. The chain is built from TRBV14 and TRBJ2-7; a possible D gene is TRBD2 (5 bases). The sequence was collected from a human donor in good health. Some libraries in this study had Jurkat cell RNA spiked in. Sequenced input: naive CD8+ T cells from blood, with Jurkat cell RNA spiked in. Indicated subset: FACS-sorted CD8+CD4-CCR7+CD45RA+ naive T cells. The CDR3 spells CASSLGSDYYEQYF. CDR3 bases: TGTGCCAGCAGCCTAGGGTCCGACTACTACGAGCAGTACTTC. Together with reference TRBV14 and TRBJ2-7, the CDR3 gives the full variable domain: EAGVTQFPSHSVIEKGQTVTLRCDPISGHDNLYWYRRVMGKEIKFLLHFVKESKQDESGMPNNRFLAERTGGTYSTLKVQPAELEDSGVYFCASSLGSDYYEQYFGPGTRLTVT.